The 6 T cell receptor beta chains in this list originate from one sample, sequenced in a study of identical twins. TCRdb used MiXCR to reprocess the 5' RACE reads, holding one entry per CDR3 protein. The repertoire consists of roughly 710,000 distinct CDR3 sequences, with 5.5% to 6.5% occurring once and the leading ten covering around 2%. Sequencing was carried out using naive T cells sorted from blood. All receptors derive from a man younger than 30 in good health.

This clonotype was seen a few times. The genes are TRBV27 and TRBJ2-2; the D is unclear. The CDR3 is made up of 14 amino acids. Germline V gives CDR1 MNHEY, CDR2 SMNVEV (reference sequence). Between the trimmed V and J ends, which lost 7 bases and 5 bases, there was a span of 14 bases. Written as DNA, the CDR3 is TGTGCCAGCAATCCGGAAATAGGAACCGGGGAGCTGTTTTTT. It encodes CASNPEIGTGELFF.

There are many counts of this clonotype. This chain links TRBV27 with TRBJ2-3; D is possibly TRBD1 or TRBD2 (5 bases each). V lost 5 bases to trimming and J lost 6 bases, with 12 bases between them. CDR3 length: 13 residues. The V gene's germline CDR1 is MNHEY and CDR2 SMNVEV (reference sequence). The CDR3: CASSPLWGDTQYF. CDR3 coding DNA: TGTGCCAGCAGTCCTCTCTGGGGGGATACGCAGTATTTT.

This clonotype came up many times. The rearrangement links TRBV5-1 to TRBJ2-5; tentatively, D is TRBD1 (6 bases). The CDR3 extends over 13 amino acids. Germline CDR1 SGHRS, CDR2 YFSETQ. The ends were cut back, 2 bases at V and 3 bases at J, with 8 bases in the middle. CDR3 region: CASSFGQKETQYF. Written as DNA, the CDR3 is TGCGCCAGCAGCTTTGGACAGAAAGAGACCCAGTACTTC.

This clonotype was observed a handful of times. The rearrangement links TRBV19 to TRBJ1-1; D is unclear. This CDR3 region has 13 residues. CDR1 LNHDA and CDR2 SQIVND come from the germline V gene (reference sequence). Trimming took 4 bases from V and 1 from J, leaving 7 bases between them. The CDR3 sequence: CASSTGWNTEAFF. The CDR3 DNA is TGTGCCAGTAGTACAGGCTGGAACACTGAAGCTTTCTTT.

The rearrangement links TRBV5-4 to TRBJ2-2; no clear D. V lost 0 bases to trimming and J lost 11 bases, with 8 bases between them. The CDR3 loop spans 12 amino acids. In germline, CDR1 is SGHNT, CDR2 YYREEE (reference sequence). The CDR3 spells CASSLARSELFF. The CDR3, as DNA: TGTGCCAGCAGCTTGGCCAGGTCCGAGCTGTTTTTT.

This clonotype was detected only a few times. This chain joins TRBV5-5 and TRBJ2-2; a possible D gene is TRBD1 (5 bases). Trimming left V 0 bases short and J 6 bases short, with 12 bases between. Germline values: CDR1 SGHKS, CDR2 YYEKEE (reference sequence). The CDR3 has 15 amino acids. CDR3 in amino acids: CASSLAPQGAGELFF. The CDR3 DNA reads TGTGCCAGCAGCTTGGCCCCCCAGGGTGCCGGGGAGCTGTTTTTT.